This record looks at one T cell receptor beta chain sequence and its context. Its antigen is currently unknown. These data originate in a study of OX40 agonist ivuxolimab in advanced cancers. This CDR3 comprises 13 residues. J lost 7 bases, V lost 4 bases, and 5 bases had no gene match. The germline V gene has CDR1 SGHDT and CDR2 YYEEEE. Study observations and caveats: Expanded peripheral T cells had an undetermined antigen specificity.

Profiling relied on immunoSEQ multiplex PCR, and the TCRdb table lists in-frame clones only, not all of them. The repertoire holds around 98,000 clones, approximately 88% seen once, with roughly 0.5% in the top ten. The source material was CD4+ or CD8+ T cells sorted from blood, sampled in a trial of the OX40 agonist ivuxolimab. The chain combines TRBV5-6 with TRBJ2-1, with TRBD1 matching over 7 bases. The sequence was obtained from an adult with an advanced solid tumor such as melanoma, head and neck, liver or kidney cancer. For the CDR3, the DNA is TGTGCCAGCAGCATAATACAGGGGAATGAGCAGTTCTTC. It translates to CASSIIQGNEQFF.